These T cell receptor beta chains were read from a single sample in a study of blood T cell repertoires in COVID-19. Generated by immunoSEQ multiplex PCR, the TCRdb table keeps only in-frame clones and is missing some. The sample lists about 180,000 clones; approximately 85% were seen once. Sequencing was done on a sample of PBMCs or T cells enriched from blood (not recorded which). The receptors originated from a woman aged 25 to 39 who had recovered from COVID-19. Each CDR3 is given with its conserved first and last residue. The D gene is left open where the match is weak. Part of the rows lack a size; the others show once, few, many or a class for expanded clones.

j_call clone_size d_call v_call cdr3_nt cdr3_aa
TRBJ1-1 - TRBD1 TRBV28 TGTGCCAGCACCCGCCGCGGAGGGGGCGAAGACACTGAAGCTTTCTTT CASTRRGGGEDTEAFF
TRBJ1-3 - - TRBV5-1 TGCGCCAGCAGCTTGCGCGGCGACTCTGGAAACACCATATATTTT CASSLRGDSGNTIYF
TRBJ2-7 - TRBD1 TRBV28 TGTGCCAGCAAAACTCCAGGGGGCGCTTACGAGCAGTACTTC CASKTPGGAYEQYF
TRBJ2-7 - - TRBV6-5 TGTGCCAGCAGTTACGCTCAGGGGAGCTCCTACGAGCAGTACTTC CASSYAQGSSYEQYF
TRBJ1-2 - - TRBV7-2 TGTGCCAGCAGCCCCCGGGGGAGGGGAATCTATGGCTACACCTTC CASSPRGRGIYGYTF
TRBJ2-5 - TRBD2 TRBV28 TGTGCCAGCAGTTTAATTGGGGCCGGGGGGGCCCTAGAGACCCAGTACTTC CASSLIGAGGALETQYF
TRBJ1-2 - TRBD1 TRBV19 TGTGCCAGCGAAAGGACAGGAGGCTACACCTTC CASERTGGYTF
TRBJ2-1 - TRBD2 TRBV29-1 TGCAGCGTTGAAGATCCCAAGCGGGAGGCCTACAATGAGCAGTTCTTC CSVEDPKREAYNEQFF
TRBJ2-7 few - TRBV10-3 TGTGCCATCAGTGAGAAACAGCTATCCTACGAGCAGTACTTC CAISEKQLSYEQYF
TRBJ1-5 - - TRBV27 TGTGCCAGCAGTTTTAACAGGGCTAGTCAGCCCCAGCATTTT CASSFNRASQPQHF
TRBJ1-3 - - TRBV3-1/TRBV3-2 TGTGCCAGCAGCCCACGGGTCAGGGATGGAAACACCATATATTTT CASSPRVRDGNTIYF
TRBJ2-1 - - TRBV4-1 TGCGCCAGCAGCCACCCTAGTGCGGGACCCGATGAGCAGTTCTTC CASSHPSAGPDEQFF
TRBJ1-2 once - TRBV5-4 TGTGCCAGCAGCTTGGGACGACAGTCTTCGGATGGCTACACCTTC CASSLGRQSSDGYTF
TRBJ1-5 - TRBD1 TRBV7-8 TGTGCCAGCAGCAAACAGGGGGCCAATCAGCCCCAGCATTTT CASSKQGANQPQHF
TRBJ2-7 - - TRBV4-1 TGCGCCAGCAGCCAAGAAGCGGGCATAGTTTCCTACGAGCAGTACTTC CASSQEAGIVSYEQYF
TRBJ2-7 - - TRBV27 TGTGCCAGCAGTTTGTCGACAGGCTACGAGCAGTACTTC CASSLSTGYEQYF
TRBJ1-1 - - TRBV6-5 TGTGCCAGCAGGGGGAGCAAGGGGGTGAACACTGAAGCTTTCTTT CASRGSKGVNTEAFF
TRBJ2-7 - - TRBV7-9 TGTGCCAGCAGCTTTCCCGGGACCTACGAGCAGTACTTC CASSFPGTYEQYF
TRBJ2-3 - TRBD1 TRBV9 TGTGCCAGCAGCGATTGGACAGGGAGAGGGGATACGCAGTATTTT CASSDWTGRGDTQYF
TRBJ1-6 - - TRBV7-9 TGTGCCAGCAGCCCAATGGACAGTAATAATTCACCCCTCCACTTT CASSPMDSNNSPLHF
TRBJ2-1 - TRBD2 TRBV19 TGTGCCAGTAGACTGGGACTAGCGGGTAATGAGCAGTTCTTC CASRLGLAGNEQFF
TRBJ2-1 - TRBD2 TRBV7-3 TGTGCCAGCAGGCCAGCGGGAGGAAGCGATGAGCAGTTCTTC CASRPAGGSDEQFF
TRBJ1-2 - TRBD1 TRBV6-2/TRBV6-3 TGTGCCAGCAGTCCCCTAACCTTACAGGGGGGCAGCTATGGCTACACCTTC CASSPLTLQGGSYGYTF
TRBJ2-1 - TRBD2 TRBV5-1 TGCGCCAGCAGCGGGACTAGTGGTTATGAGCAGTTCTTC CASSGTSGYEQFF
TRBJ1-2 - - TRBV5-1 TGCGCTATCCGAACCACGGGGGGCGGAGAAGGCTACACCTTC CAIRTTGGGEGYTF
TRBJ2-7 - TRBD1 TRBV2 TGTGCCAGCACCCCGGGACAGGTCTCTGCTGAGCAGTACTTC CASTPGQVSAEQYF
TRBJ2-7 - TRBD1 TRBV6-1 TGTGCCAGCAGTGAGACAGGGTCCTACGAGCAGTACTTC CASSETGSYEQYF
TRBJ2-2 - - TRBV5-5 TGTGCCAGCAGCTTGCAAACAGTCACCGGGGAGCTGTTTTTT CASSLQTVTGELFF
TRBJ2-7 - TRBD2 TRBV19 TGTGCCAGTAGTATGGGACTAGCCTACGAGCAGTACTTC CASSMGLAYEQYF